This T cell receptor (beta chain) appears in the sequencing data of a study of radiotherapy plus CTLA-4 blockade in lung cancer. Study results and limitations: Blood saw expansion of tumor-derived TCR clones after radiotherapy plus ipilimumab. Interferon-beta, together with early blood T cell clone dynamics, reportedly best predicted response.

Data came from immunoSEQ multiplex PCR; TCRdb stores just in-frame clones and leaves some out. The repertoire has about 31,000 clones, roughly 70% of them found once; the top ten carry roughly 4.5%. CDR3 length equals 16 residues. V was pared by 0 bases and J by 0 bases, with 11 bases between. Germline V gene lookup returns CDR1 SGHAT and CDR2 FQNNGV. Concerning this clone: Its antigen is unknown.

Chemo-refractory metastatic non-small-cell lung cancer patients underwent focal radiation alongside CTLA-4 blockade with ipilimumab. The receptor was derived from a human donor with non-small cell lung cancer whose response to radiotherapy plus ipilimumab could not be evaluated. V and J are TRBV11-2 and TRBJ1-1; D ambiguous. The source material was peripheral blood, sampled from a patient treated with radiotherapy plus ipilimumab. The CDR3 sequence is CASSLEYSGMNTEAFF. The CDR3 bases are TGTGCCAGCAGCTTAGAGTATTCGGGGATGAACACTGAAGCTTTCTTT.